The 29 T cell receptor beta chains reported below all come from one sample, sequenced in a study of PD-L1 blockade in urothelial cancer. Some clones are missing from TCRdb's copy, which holds only in-frame ones; the method was immunoSEQ multiplex PCR. The sample yields about 56,000 clones, around 86% seen once. The time point here: pretreatment peripheral blood. The sequenced sample was PBMCs, obtained around atezolizumab (anti-PD-L1) treatment. All receptors come from a man in his 70s with urothelial cancer.

The chain joins TRBV28 to TRBJ2-7; TRBD2 agrees at 10 bases. CDR3 length: 15 residues. The V and J ends lost 2 bases and 4 bases, in that order; junction bases with no gene match: 5. Germline V gene sequence: CDR1 MDHEN, CDR2 SYDVKM. The chain's CDR3 is CASSLGLAAPYEQYF. CDR3 bases: TGTGCCAGCAGTTTAGGACTAGCGGCCCCATACGAGCAGTACTTC.

The chain has TRBV9 and TRBJ2-3; D is uncertain. This CDR3 is built from 14 residues. V lost 6 bases and J lost 2, with 13 bases in between. Germline V lookup: CDR1 SGDLS, CDR2 YYNGEE. This CDR3 is CASTPGSITDTQYF. As DNA, the CDR3 is TGTGCCAGCACCCCAGGATCGATCACAGATACGCAGTATTTT.

J is TRBJ2-7 and V is TRBV6-1; TRBD1 matches 9 bases. V lost 8 bases and J lost 3; bases outside the gene matches: 11. Germline CDR1 and CDR2: MNHNS and SASEGT. The CDR3 has 15 amino acids. The chain's CDR3 is CASAASGQGIYEQYF. CDR3 sequence (DNA): TGTGCCAGCGCGGCTAGCGGACAGGGGATCTACGAGCAGTACTTC.

The V call is TRBV27, the J call TRBJ2-7; D unclear. Germline CDR1 and CDR2: MNHEY and SMNVEV (reference sequence). The germline V and J ends were trimmed by 6 bases and 0 bases, with 15 bases remaining between them. This CDR3 region has 15 residues. CDR3 protein: CASSFDPQSSYEQYF. The CDR3 DNA follows: TGTGCCAGCAGCTTCGACCCACAGAGCTCCTACGAGCAGTACTTC.

This clone has a single count. The chain uses TRBV7-8 and TRBJ2-7, with 9 bases matching TRBD1. V lost 5 bases, J lost 5 bases, and 7 bases stayed unmatched. CDR1 SGHVS and CDR2 FQNEAQ come from the germline V gene. The CDR3 is 14 amino acids. The CDR3 DNA is TGTGCCAGCAGCGCGGACAGGGGCTTCAACGAGCAGTACTTC. It is translated as CASSADRGFNEQYF.

This clone was picked up one time. J is TRBJ2-5 and V is TRBV28; D uncertain. Germline CDR1 MDHEN, CDR2 SYDVKM. Deletions cut 5 bases from V and 2 bases from J, with 9 bases between. The CDR3 loop spans 13 amino acids. The CDR3 DNA is TGTGCCAGCAGTCCCCCCGGGCAAGAGACCCAGTACTTC. Translating gives CASSPPGQETQYF.

The V call is TRBV20-1, the J call TRBJ2-5; D uncertain. V gave up 5 bases and J gave up 0 bases, with 4 bases separating them. CDR1 is DFQATT and CDR2 is SNEGSKA in the germline V gene (reference sequence). The CDR3 sequence is 11 residues long. This CDR3 reads CSAEYQETQYF. The DNA for the CDR3 is TGCAGTGCTGAGTACCAAGAGACCCAGTACTTC.

The rearrangement uses TRBV6-1 and TRBJ1-1, with TRBD1 as a possible D gene (5 bases). In germline, CDR1 is MNHNS, CDR2 SASEGT. With 4 bases removed from V and 4 bases from J, the gap between germline ends came to 10 bases. The CDR3 has 13 amino acids. In DNA, the CDR3 is TGTGCCAGCAGTGGGGGCAGGGCCACTGAAGCTTTCTTT. Its protein is CASSGGRATEAFF.

This clone has a single count. The rearrangement joins TRBV29-1 to TRBJ1-1; no definite D call. Germline V CDR1 and CDR2: SQVTM, ANQGSEA. CDR3 length equals 13 residues. V lost 4 bases to trimming and J lost 1 base, with 10 bases between them. The CDR3 loop is CSVGRQENTEAFF. CDR3 DNA sequence: TGCAGCGTTGGAAGGCAGGAGAACACTGAAGCTTTCTTT.

J is TRBJ1-2 and V is TRBV2, with unresolved D. The V and J ends lost 9 bases and 4 bases respectively, with 24 bases between them. Per the germline V gene, CDR1 is SNHLY and CDR2 is FYNNEI. The CDR3 sequence is 16 residues long. In DNA, the CDR3 is TGTGCCAGTCAACGGGAAAGGACCCTTAAAACCTATGGCTACACCTTC. This encodes CASQRERTLKTYGYTF.

This clone was seen more than once but under ten times. The genes are TRBV6-1 and TRBJ2-7; TRBD1 matches at 7 bases. CDR3 length equals 15 residues. Unmatched junction bases numbered 11, after V lost 2 bases and J lost 7 bases. Germline-derived CDR1 and CDR2 are MNHNS and SASEGT. CDR3 DNA: TGTGCCAGCAGTGAAAAAGACGAGGGGGCTAAGGAGCAGTACTTC. This codes for CASSEKDEGAKEQYF.

The rearrangement uses TRBV18 and TRBJ2-7, with a tentative D call TRBD2 (5 bases). Germline CDR1 is KGHSH and CDR2 is LQKENI. Trimming removed 2 bases at V and 7 bases at J, with 18 bases between. The CDR3 consists of 15 residues. The CDR3 nucleotides are TGTGCCAGCTCACCATCCACCGACTCCCGAGGGGAGCAGTACTTC. Translating it yields CASSPSTDSRGEQYF. Full variable domain (remainder filled in from reference TRBV18 and TRBJ2-7): NAGVMQNPRHLVRRRGQEARLRCSPMKGHSHVYWYRQLPEEGLKFMVYLQKENIIDESGMPKERFSAEFPKEGPSILRIQQVVRGDSAAYFCASSPSTDSRGEQYFGPGTRLTVT.

The chain uses TRBV6-4 and TRBJ2-2, with D unresolved. The CDR3 totals 14 residues. Per germline, CDR1 MRHNA and CDR2 SNTAGT. Trimming pared 3 bases from V and 2 bases from J, leaving 7 bases between. The CDR3 nucleotides are TGTGCCAGCAGTGAAACGGTTAACACCGGGGAGCTGTTTTTT. Amino acid sequence: CASSETVNTGELFF.

The rearrangement uses TRBV15 and TRBJ2-1; D is perhaps TRBD2 (6 bases). Trimming took off 0 bases at V and 6 bases at J, with 12 bases between the two ends. This CDR3 has 15 residues. Germline lookup yields CDR1 LNHNV and CDR2 YYDKDF (reference sequence). In DNA form, the CDR3 reads TGTGCCACCAGCAGAGATGACGGGAGCGGCAATGAGCAGTTCTTC. Its translation: CATSRDDGSGNEQFF.

The chain combines TRBV4-2 with TRBJ2-2; 10 bases are a match to TRBD2. Trimming removed 1 base from V and 5 bases from J; junction bases left unmatched: 13. From germline, CDR1 is LGHNA and CDR2 YNFKEQ. The CDR3 consists of 19 residues. In DNA, the CDR3 is TGTGCCAGCAGCCAAGGCAGGGCTACTAGCGGGACAAGAACCGGGGAGCTGTTTTTT. It encodes CASSQGRATSGTRTGELFF.

V gene TRBV15 combines with J gene TRBJ1-2; D gene unclear. The CDR3 runs to 14 residues. V was trimmed by 0 bases and J by 5 bases, leaving 10 bases between them. Per the germline V gene, CDR1 is LNHNV and CDR2 is YYDKDF (reference sequence). The CDR3: CATSRDQAGYGYTF. For the CDR3, the DNA is TGTGCCACCAGCAGAGATCAGGCAGGATATGGCTACACCTTC.

CDR3 coding DNA: TGTGCCAGCAGCGTAGCTCTGACAAACTATGGCTACACCTTC. It codes for CASSVALTNYGYTF. The rearrangement uses TRBV9 and TRBJ1-2; D is uncertain. Trimming took off 0 bases at V and 2 bases at J, with 8 bases between the two ends. This CDR3 is built from 14 residues. Germline CDR1 and CDR2: SGDLS and YYNGEE.

This clone was seen just once. V and J are TRBV5-4 and TRBJ1-1; 8 positions match TRBD1. V shed 0 bases and J 2 bases; nucleotides not matched to a gene: 6. The germline gives CDR1 SGHNT, CDR2 YYREEE (reference sequence). CDR3 length: 16 amino acids. The CDR3 coding sequence is TGTGCCAGCAGCTTGGGACGACAGGGGAAAAACACTGAAGCTTTCTTT. Its translation is CASSLGRQGKNTEAFF.

This rearrangement joins TRBV2 to TRBJ2-5; 8 nucleotides match TRBD1. V dropped 7 bases and J dropped 5; count of bases not matched to a gene: 6. This CDR3 has 13 amino acids. Germline CDR1 and CDR2: SNHLY and FYNNEI. The CDR3 bases are TGTGCCAGCAAGCAGGGGGCCGGGGAGACCCAGTACTTC. Protein product: CASKQGAGETQYF.

The chain recombines TRBV28 with TRBJ1-2; TRBD1 matches at 7 bases. Germline trimming cut 6 bases from V and 2 bases from J; bases unmatched to any gene: 3. The CDR3 is made up of 13 amino acids. In germline, CDR1 is MDHEN, CDR2 SYDVKM. As DNA, the CDR3 is TGTGCCAGCAGAGGGACAGAAAACTATGGCTACACCTTC. Translated, it gives CASRGTENYGYTF.

This clone appeared a few times. The rearrangement links TRBV19 to TRBJ1-1; TRBD1 aligns across 10 bases. After removal of 6 bases from V and 0 bases from J, the junction contained 1 base not matched to a gene. The CDR3 loop spans 14 amino acids. Germline V gene data show CDR1 as LNHDA and CDR2 as SQIVND (reference sequence). The CDR3 is CASRTGGLNTEAFF. Written as DNA, the CDR3 is TGTGCCAGTAGGACAGGGGGCCTGAACACTGAAGCTTTCTTT.

This rearrangement joins TRBV18 to TRBJ2-1, with TRBD2 as a possible D gene (6 bases). CDR3 length equals 14 residues. The V gene lost 3 bases and the J gene lost 6 bases, with 12 bases spanning the gap. Germline V gene sequence: CDR1 KGHSH, CDR2 LQKENI. The CDR3 bases are TGTGCCAGCTCACCGGGACTGAGGGTCAATGAGCAGTTCTTC. Its protein is CASSPGLRVNEQFF.

Only one count was recorded for this clone. This sequence joins TRBV5-1 and TRBJ2-7, with TRBD1 matching over 8 bases. Germline lookup yields CDR1 SGHRS and CDR2 YFSETQ. V gave up 0 bases and J gave up 7 bases; unmatched junction bases: 9. The CDR3 contains 15 residues. The CDR3 protein is CASSLDQDRAREQYF. The CDR3, as DNA: TGCGCCAGCAGCTTGGATCAGGACAGGGCGAGGGAGCAGTACTTC.

Regarding this clone: Its ends do not fully match the called genes, so a read error is possible. This sequence joins TRBV7-3 and TRBJ2-1, with 12 positions matching TRBD2. CDR1 SGHTA and CDR2 FQGTGA come from the germline V gene. The CDR3 consists of 16 residues. The CDR3 coding sequence is TGTGCCAGCAGCATAACTGGACTAGCGGGACGCAATGAGCAGTTCTTC. It encodes CASSITGLAGRNEQFF.

The rearrangement links TRBV27 to TRBJ1-1; 10 nucleotides agree with TRBD1. J gave up 6 bases and V 4 bases, and 11 bases lay outside the gene matches. Germline CDR1 is MNHEY and CDR2 is SMNVEV (reference sequence). The CDR3 loop spans 16 amino acids. This chain's CDR3 is CASSSLRGTGESEAFF. In DNA form, the CDR3 reads TGTGCCAGCAGTTCCCTGCGTGGGACAGGGGAGTCTGAAGCTTTCTTT.

V usage is TRBV2 and J usage is TRBJ2-1; TRBD2 matches 7 bases. The germline CDR1 and CDR2 sequences are SNHLY and FYNNEI. This CDR3 has 12 residues. The ends lost 6 bases at V and 9 bases at J; junction bases unmatched: 5. The CDR3 DNA follows: TGTGCCAGCAGACGGGAGGATGGTGAGCAGTTCTTC. This encodes CASRREDGEQFF.

The chain carries TRBV5-6 and TRBJ2-2, with 12 bases identical to TRBD2. CDR3 size: 17 residues. The J segment lost 5 bases and the V segment lost 1 base, leaving 6 bases of the junction unmatched. Germline V gene lookup returns CDR1 SGHDT and CDR2 YYEEEE. For the CDR3, the DNA is TGTGCCAGCAGCTTGCCTAGCGGGAGGGCCGGTACCGGGGAGCTGTTTTTT. Translated, it gives CASSLPSGRAGTGELFF.

CDR3 amino acids: CATQGMDRVNTEAFF. The DNA for the CDR3 is TGTGCCACCCAGGGGATGGACAGGGTGAACACTGAAGCTTTCTTT. The chain has TRBV15 and TRBJ1-1; TRBD1 matches 8 bases. CDR1 is LNHNV, CDR2 YYDKDF, per germline (reference sequence). J was trimmed by 0 bases and V by 8 bases; bases with no gene match: 8. The CDR3 sequence is 15 residues long.

The V and J genes are TRBV9 and TRBJ2-1; TRBD2 aligns across 13 bases. CDR1 is SGDLS, CDR2 YYNGEE, per germline. This CDR3 is built from 15 residues. The trim removed 4 bases at V and 9 bases at J, leaving 7 bases unmatched. The CDR3 nucleotides read TGTGCCAGCAGCAAAGGGACTAGCGGGGAGGGTGAGCAGTTCTTC. It is translated as CASSKGTSGEGEQFF.